The 16 T cell receptor beta chains below all came from one sample that was sequenced in a study of regulatory T cells in long-lasting Graves disease. HTBI primers from iRepertoire and Arm-PCR of CDR3 regions yielded the TCR beta libraries. TCRdb used MiXCR to reprocess the multiplex PCR reads, holding one entry per CDR3 protein. The sample carries roughly 430,000 distinct CDR3 sequences, 16% recorded once. Time point of the sample: newly diagnosed GD, antithyroid drugs for less than 3 months. The TCR library was made from RNA extracted from PBMCs. These same records also appear under a second study, on T cells in Graves' hyperthyroidism and ophthalmopathy.

The sequencing here drew on peripheral blood mononuclear cells (PBMCs), taken at new diagnosis, from a patient treated with antithyroid drugs. These receptors came from a woman in her twenties or thirties with Graves disease.

At least ten counts were recorded for this clonotype. V usage is TRBV27 and J usage is TRBJ2-5; 14 bases fit TRBD2. The CDR3 sequence is 16 residues long. Looked up from germline, CDR1 is MNHEY and CDR2 is SMNVEV (reference sequence). The trim removed 5 bases at V and 7 bases at J, leaving 9 bases unmatched. The DNA for the CDR3 is TGTGCCAGCAGTCACAACCTTGGGACTAGCGGGAGGACCCAGTACTTC. Translating gives CASSHNLGTSGRTQYF.

The rearrangement uses TRBV5-1 and TRBJ1-1, with D possibly being TRBD1 (6 bases). This CDR3 comprises 14 residues. Trimming shortened V by 0 bases and J by 5 bases, and 11 bases separated the two germline ends. Per the germline V gene, CDR1 is SGHRS and CDR2 is YFSETQ. CDR3 loop: CASSLDGGATEAFF. The CDR3 DNA is TGCGCCAGCAGCTTGGATGGGGGGGCGACTGAAGCTTTCTTT.

At least ten counts were recorded for this clonotype. The chain has TRBV28 and TRBJ2-1, with 8 bases matching TRBD1. The CDR3 has 15 amino acids. Germline lookup yields CDR1 MDHEN and CDR2 SYDVKM. Trimming cost V 6 bases and J 0 bases; bases outside gene matches: 4. The CDR3 DNA sequence: TGTGCCAGCAGCTCGACAGGGGTCTCCTACAATGAGCAGTTCTTC. Its protein product is CASSSTGVSYNEQFF.

This chain uses TRBV6-5 with TRBJ2-3; 9 bases are shared with TRBD2. Germline-derived CDR1 and CDR2 are MNHEY and SVGAGI. The CDR3 has 18 amino acids. J was trimmed by 6 bases and V by 2 bases; bases with no gene match: 15. CDR3 nucleotides: TGTGCCAGCAGTTACAGGGCCCAGCGGGAGGTCGTCGGGGATACGCAGTATTTT. Its translation: CASSYRAQREVVGDTQYF.

V is TRBV28 and J is TRBJ2-2; D uncertain. This CDR3 region has 14 residues. Germline CDR1 reads MDHEN; CDR2 reads SYDVKM. V gave up 8 bases and J gave up 0 bases, with 10 bases separating them. The CDR3 is CASSGPPNTGELFF. CDR3 in DNA: TGTGCCAGCTCCGGACCCCCGAACACCGGGGAGCTGTTTTTT.

A remark on this clonotype: Since a much larger clone is just one base distant, this may be a read error. This chain joins TRBV5-1 and TRBJ2-2; 8 bases line up with TRBD2. Germline V gene data show CDR1 as SGHRS and CDR2 as YFSETQ. CDR3 length: 16 amino acids. The CDR3 loop reads CASQAPGTRGTGERFF. The CDR3 coding sequence is TGCGCCAGCCAGGCCCCCGGGACTAGGGGGACCGGGGAGCGGTTTTTT.

This clonotype came up many times. The chain is built from TRBV7-9 and TRBJ2-1, with D perhaps matching TRBD2 (6 bases). Trimming shortened V by 6 bases and J by 3 bases, and 12 bases separated the two germline ends. Germline values: CDR1 SEHNR, CDR2 FQNEAQ (reference sequence). The CDR3 has 14 amino acids. The CDR3: CASSYPGDYNEQFF. The CDR3 DNA follows: TGTGCCAGCAGTTATCCGGGAGACTACAATGAGCAGTTCTTC.

This clonotype was detected many times. The DNA of the CDR3 is TGTGCCAGCTCACCACCCCCGAACACTGAAGCTTTCTTT. It specifies CASSPPPNTEAFF. The V gene is TRBV18, the J gene TRBJ1-1; D gene unclear. CDR1 and CDR2 from the germline V gene are KGHSH and LQKENI. V shed 0 bases and J shed 1 base, with 3 bases lying between them. This CDR3 has 13 residues.

In this sample, this clonotype turned up many times. The chain joins TRBV28 to TRBJ2-7; maybe TRBD2 (7 bases). V lost 7 bases, J lost 1 base, and 20 bases lay in between. The CDR3 runs 16 residues. CDR1 is MDHEN and CDR2 is SYDVKM in the germline V gene. The CDR3 region has the DNA TGTGCCAGCAAGGGCTTTGGGGGAGGGGGGTCCTACGAGCAGTACTTC. Encoded protein: CASKGFGGGGSYEQYF.

Ten or more counts support this clonotype. This sequence joins TRBV27 and TRBJ2-1; 14 nucleotides agree with TRBD2. Unmatched junction bases numbered 13, after V lost 2 bases and J lost 7 bases. Germline V gene lookup returns CDR1 MNHEY and CDR2 SMNVEV (reference sequence). The CDR3 has 19 residues. CDR3 in amino acids: CASSLRLAGGYGGGNEQFF. As DNA, the CDR3 is TGTGCCAGCAGTTTAAGACTAGCGGGAGGGTATGGGGGAGGGAATGAGCAGTTCTTC.

This clonotype was detected ten times or more. This chain links TRBV6-2 or TRBV6-3 with TRBJ2-1; 9 nucleotides align to TRBD1. J gave up 0 bases and V 7 bases, and 13 bases lay outside the gene matches. This CDR3 region has 18 residues. The germline V gene encodes CDR1 MNHEY and CDR2 SVGEGT. This CDR3 is CASKVETGGRSSYNEQFF. The CDR3 DNA reads as TGTGCCAGCAAGGTCGAGACAGGGGGGAGGAGCTCCTACAATGAGCAGTTCTTC.

This clonotype was seen at least ten times. The rearrangement joins TRBV11-2 to TRBJ2-5, with TRBD2 as a possible D gene (6 bases). The V and J ends lost 5 bases and 5 bases respectively, with 18 bases between them. The CDR3 has 15 amino acids. Germline CDR1 reads SGHAT; CDR2 reads FQNNGV. CDR3 sequence: CASSPGRGIPETQYF. The CDR3 coding sequence is TGTGCCAGCAGCCCCGGTCGGGGGATTCCGGAGACCCAGTACTTC.

This clonotype was counted at least ten times. The chain links TRBV19 to TRBJ2-1; TRBD1 aligns across 9 bases. This CDR3 spans 15 amino acids. The V and J ends lost 5 bases and 4 bases, in that order; junction bases with no gene match: 6. The V gene's germline CDR1 is LNHDA and CDR2 SQIVND (reference sequence). The DNA for the CDR3 is TGTGCCAGTAGTCCCCGGGACAGGGAGTACAATGAGCAGTTCTTC. Residues: CASSPRDREYNEQFF.

This clonotype was seen at least ten times. The chain carries TRBV12-3 or TRBV12-4 and TRBJ1-5; D is unresolved. V lost 2 bases and J 4 bases, leaving 6 bases between the germline ends. This CDR3 spans 13 amino acids. CDR3 DNA sequence: TGTGCCAGCAGTTTATGGGGTAATCAGCCCCAGCATTTT. It encodes CASSLWGNQPQHF.

As to this clonotype: A read error may be the cause here, since a much bigger clone is one base away. The V and J genes are TRBV3-1 and TRBJ2-5; maybe TRBD2 (6 bases). From germline, CDR1 is LGHDT and CDR2 YNNKEL (reference sequence). CDR3 length: 15 amino acids. This CDR3 reads CAISTRTINEETQYF. DNA of the CDR3: TGTGCCATCAGCACCCGGACTATAAACGAAGAGACCCAGTACTTC.

The chain carries TRBV12-3 or TRBV12-4 and TRBJ2-1, with 7 positions matching TRBD2. The length of the CDR3 is 14 residues. Trimming cost V 8 bases and J 3 bases; bases outside gene matches: 7. CDR3 sequence: CASVRLADYNEQFF. The DNA of the CDR3 is TGTGCCAGCGTACGGCTAGCGGACTACAATGAGCAGTTCTTC.